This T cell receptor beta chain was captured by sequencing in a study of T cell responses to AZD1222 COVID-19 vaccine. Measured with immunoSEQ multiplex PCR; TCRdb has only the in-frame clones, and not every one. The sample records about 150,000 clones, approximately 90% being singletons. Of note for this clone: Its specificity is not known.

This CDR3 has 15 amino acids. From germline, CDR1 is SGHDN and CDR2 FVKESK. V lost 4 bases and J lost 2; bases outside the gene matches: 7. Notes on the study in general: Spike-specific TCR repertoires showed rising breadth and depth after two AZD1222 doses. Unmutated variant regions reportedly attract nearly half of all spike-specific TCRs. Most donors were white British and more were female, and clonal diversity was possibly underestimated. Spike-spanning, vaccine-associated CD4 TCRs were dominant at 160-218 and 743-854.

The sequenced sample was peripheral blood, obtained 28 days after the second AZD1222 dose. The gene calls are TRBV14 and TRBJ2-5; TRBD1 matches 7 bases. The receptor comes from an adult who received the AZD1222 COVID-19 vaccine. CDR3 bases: TGTGCCAGCAGCCGATTACTGACAGGGCAAGAGACCCAGTACTTC. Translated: CASSRLLTGQETQYF.